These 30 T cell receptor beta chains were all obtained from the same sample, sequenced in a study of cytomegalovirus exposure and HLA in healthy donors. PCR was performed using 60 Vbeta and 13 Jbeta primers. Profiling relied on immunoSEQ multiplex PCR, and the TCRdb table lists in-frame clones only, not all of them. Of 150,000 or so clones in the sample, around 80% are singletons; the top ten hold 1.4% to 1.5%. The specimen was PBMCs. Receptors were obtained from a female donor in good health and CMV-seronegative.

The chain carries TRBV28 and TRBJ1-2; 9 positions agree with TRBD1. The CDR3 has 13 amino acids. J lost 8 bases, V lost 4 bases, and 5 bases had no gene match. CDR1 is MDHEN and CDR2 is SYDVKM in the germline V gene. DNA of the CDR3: TGTGCCAGCAGTTCGGGACAGGGTCGCGGCTACACCTTC. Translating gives CASSSGQGRGYTF.

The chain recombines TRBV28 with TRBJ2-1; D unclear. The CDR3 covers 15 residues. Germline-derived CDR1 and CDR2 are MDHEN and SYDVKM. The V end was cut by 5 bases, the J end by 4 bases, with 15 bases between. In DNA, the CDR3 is TGTGCCAGCAGTACGGGTGCCCTCTTATACAATGAGCAGTTCTTC. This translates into CASSTGALLYNEQFF.

CDR3 region: CASSQGPAGETQYF. In DNA form, the CDR3 reads TGTGCCAGTAGCCAGGGACCGGCGGGGGAGACCCAGTACTTC. The V gene is TRBV19, the J gene TRBJ2-5; D perhaps matches TRBD2 (6 bases). Germline assignment: CDR1 LNHDA and CDR2 SQIVND (reference sequence). V lost 6 bases and J 5 bases, leaving 16 bases between the germline ends. The CDR3 runs to 14 residues.

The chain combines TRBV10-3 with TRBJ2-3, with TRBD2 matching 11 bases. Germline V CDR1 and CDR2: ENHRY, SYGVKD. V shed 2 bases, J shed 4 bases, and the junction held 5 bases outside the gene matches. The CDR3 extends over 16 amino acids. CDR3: CAISERLAGGPDTQYF. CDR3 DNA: TGTGCCATCAGTGAGAGGTTAGCGGGAGGGCCAGATACGCAGTATTTT.

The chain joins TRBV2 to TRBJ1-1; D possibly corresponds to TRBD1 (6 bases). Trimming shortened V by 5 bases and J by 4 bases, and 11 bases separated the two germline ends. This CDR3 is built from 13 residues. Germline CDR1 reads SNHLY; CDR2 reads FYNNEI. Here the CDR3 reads CASSLQGITEAFF. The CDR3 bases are TGTGCCAGCAGTCTGCAGGGGATCACTGAAGCTTTCTTT.

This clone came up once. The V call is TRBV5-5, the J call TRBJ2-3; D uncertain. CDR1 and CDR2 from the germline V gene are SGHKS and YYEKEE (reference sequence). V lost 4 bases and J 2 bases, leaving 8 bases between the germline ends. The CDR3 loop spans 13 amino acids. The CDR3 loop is CASSPLVTDTQYF. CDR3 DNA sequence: TGTGCCAGCAGCCCCTTAGTCACAGATACGCAGTATTTT. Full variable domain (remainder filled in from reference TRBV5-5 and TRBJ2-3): DAGVTQSPTHLIKTRGQQVTLRCSPISGHKSVSWYQQVLGQGPQFIFQYYEKEERGRGNFPDRFSARQFPNYSSELNVNALLLGDSALYLCASSPLVTDTQYFGPGTRLTVL.

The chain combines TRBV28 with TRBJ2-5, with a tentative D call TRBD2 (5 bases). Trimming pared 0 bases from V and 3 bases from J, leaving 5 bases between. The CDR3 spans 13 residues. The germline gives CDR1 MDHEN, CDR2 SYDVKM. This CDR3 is CASSLWREETQYF. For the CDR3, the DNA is TGTGCCAGCAGTTTATGGCGGGAAGAGACCCAGTACTTC.

The DNA for the CDR3 is TGCGCCAGCAGCTTGGGACAGGGTCATGAGCAGTTCTTC. Its translation is CASSLGQGHEQFF. The chain recombines TRBV5-1 with TRBJ2-1, with TRBD1 matching over 7 bases. V dropped 0 bases and J dropped 8; count of bases not matched to a gene: 2. Germline V gives CDR1 SGHRS, CDR2 YFSETQ. The CDR3 covers 13 residues.

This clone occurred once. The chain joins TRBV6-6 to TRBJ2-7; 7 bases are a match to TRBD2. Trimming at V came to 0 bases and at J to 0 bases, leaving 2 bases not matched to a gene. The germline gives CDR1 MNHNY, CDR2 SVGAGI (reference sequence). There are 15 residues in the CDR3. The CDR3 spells CASSYSGGNSYEQYF. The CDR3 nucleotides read TGTGCCAGCAGTTACTCGGGAGGGAACTCCTACGAGCAGTACTTC.

This chain's CDR3 is CASGFGPGQGNQPQHF. The DNA for the CDR3 is TGTGCCAGCGGATTTGGCCCCGGACAGGGCAATCAGCCCCAGCATTTT. V and J are TRBV6-4 and TRBJ1-5; 7 nucleotides agree with TRBD1. Per germline, CDR1 MRHNA and CDR2 SNTAGT. The CDR3 consists of 16 residues. The J segment lost 2 bases and the V segment lost 8 bases, leaving 12 bases of the junction unmatched.

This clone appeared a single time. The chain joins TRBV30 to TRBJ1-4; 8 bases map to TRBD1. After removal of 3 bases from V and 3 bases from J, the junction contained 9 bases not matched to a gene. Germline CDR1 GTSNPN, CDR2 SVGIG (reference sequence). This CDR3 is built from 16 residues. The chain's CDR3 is CAWSDLDREANEKLFF. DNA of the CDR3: TGTGCCTGGAGCGACTTGGACAGGGAAGCTAATGAAAAACTGTTTTTT.

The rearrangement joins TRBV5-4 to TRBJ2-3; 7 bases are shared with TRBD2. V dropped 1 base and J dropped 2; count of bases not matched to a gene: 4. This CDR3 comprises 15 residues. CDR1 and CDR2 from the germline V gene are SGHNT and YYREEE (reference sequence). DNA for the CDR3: TGTGCCAGCAGCTTGAGGACTAGAATCACAGATACGCAGTATTTT. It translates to CASSLRTRITDTQYF.

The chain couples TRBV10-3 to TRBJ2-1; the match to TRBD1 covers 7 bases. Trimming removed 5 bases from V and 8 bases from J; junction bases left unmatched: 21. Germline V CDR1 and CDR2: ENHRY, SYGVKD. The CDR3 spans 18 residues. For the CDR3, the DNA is TGTGCCATCAGTCCCACCCCGACAGGGAATAGCCTCGGGCATGAGCAGTTCTTC. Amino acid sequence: CAISPTPTGNSLGHEQFF.

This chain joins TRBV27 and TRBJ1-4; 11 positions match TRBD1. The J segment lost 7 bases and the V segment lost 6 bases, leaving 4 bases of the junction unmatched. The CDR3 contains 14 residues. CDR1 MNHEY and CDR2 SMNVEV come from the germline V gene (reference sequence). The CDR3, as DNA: TGTGCCAGCAGCTCCGGGACAGGGGGTGAAAAACTGTTTTTT. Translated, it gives CASSSGTGGEKLFF.

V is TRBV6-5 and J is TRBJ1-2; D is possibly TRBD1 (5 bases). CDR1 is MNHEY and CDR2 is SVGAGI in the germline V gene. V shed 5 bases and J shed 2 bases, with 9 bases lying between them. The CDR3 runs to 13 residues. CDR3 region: CASSLDINYGYTF. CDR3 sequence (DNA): TGTGCCAGCAGTCTGGACATAAACTATGGCTACACCTTC.

The CDR3 nucleotides read TGTGCCATCACCTCCCGGGACAGGGCTGGCTACACCTTC. This translates into CAITSRDRAGYTF. The gene calls are TRBV28 and TRBJ1-2; 9 bases are shared with TRBD1. The CDR3 length is 13 residues. Germline CDR1 MDHEN, CDR2 SYDVKM. The V segment lost 10 bases and the J segment 7 bases; nucleotides outside the gene matches: 10.

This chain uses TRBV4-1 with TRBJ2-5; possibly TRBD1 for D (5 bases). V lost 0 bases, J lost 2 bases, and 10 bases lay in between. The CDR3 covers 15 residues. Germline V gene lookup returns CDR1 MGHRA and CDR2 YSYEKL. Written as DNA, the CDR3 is TGCGCCAGCAGCCAAGACCGGACATCTCAAGAGACCCAGTACTTC. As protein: CASSQDRTSQETQYF.

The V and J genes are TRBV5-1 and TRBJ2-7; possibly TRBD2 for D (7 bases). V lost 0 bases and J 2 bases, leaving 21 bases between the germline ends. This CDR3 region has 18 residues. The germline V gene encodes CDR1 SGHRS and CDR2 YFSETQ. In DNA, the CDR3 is TGCGCCAGCAGCTTGGCCGGGGGGCTGGCGGGTAGAACCTACGAGCAGTACTTC. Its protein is CASSLAGGLAGRTYEQYF.

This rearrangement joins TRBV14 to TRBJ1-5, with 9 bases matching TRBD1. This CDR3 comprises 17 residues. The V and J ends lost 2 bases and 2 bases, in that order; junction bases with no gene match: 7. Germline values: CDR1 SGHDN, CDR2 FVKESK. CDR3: CASSQRGDRAGNQPQHF. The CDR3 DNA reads TGTGCCAGCAGCCAACGAGGGGACAGGGCAGGCAATCAGCCCCAGCATTTT.

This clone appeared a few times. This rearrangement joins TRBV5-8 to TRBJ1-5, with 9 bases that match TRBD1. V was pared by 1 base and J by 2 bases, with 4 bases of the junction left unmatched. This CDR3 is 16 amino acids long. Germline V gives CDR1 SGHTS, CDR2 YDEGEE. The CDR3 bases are TGTGCCAGCAGCTTGATCCGGGACAGGGGCAATCAGCCCCAGCATTTT. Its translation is CASSLIRDRGNQPQHF.

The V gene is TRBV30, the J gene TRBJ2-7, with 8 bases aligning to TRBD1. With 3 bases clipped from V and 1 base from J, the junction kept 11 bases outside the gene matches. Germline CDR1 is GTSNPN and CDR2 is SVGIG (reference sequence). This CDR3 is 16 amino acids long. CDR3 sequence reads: CAWSVPGTGVSYEQYF. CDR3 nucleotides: TGTGCCTGGAGCGTACCGGGGACAGGAGTTTCCTACGAGCAGTACTTC.

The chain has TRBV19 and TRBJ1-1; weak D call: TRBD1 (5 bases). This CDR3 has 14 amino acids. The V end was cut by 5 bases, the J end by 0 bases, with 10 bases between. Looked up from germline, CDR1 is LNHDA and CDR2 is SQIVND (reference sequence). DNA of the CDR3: TGTGCCAGTAGTTATGGGGGGATGAACACTGAAGCTTTCTTT. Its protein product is CASSYGGMNTEAFF.

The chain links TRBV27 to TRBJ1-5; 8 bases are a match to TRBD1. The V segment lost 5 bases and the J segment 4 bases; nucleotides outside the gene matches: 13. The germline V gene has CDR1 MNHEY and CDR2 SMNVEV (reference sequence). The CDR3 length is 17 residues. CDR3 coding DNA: TGTGCCAGCAGTGAGGGAACAGGGGGTCGCCTAAATCAGCCCCAGCATTTT. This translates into CASSEGTGGRLNQPQHF.

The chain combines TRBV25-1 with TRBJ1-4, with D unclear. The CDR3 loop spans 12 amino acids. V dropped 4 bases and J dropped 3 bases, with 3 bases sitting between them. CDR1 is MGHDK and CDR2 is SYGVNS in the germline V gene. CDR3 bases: TGTGCCAGCAGTGCTTCTAATGAAAAACTGTTTTTT. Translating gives CASSASNEKLFF.

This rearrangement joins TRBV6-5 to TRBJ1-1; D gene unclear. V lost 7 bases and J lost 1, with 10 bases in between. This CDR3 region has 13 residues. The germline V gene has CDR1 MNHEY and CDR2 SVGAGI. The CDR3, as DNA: TGTGCCAGCATGAAGCGGGGGAACACTGAAGCTTTCTTT. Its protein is CASMKRGNTEAFF.

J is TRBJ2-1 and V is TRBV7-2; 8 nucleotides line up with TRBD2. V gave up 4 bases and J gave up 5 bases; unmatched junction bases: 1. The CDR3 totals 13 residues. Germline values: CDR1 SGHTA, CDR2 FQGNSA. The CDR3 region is CASSSLADNEQFF. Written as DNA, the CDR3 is TGTGCCAGCAGCTCACTAGCGGACAATGAGCAGTTCTTC.

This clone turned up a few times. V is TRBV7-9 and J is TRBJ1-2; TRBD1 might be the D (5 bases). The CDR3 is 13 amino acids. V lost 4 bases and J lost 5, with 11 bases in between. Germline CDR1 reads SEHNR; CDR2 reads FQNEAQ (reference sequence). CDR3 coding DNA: TGTGCCAGCAGCTGGGTGGAGGGGTATGGCTACACCTTC. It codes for CASSWVEGYGYTF.

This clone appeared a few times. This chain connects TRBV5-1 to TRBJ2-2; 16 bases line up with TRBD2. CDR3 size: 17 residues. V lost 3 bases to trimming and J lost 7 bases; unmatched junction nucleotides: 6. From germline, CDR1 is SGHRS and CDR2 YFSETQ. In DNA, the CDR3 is TGCGCCAGCAGCTGGGGACTAGCGGGAGGGCCAGACGGGGAGCTGTTTTTT. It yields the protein CASSWGLAGGPDGELFF.

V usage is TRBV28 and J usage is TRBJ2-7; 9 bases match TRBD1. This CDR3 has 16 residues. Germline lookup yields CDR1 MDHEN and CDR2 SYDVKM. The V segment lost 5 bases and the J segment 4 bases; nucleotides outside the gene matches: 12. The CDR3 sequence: CASSPRPGQGQYEQYF. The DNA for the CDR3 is TGTGCCAGCAGTCCCAGGCCGGGACAGGGACAGTACGAGCAGTACTTC.

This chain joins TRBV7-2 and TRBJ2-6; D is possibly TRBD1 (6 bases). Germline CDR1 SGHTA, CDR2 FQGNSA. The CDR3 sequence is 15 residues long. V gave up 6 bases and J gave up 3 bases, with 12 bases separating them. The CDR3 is CASRQPGVGANVLTF. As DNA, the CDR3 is TGTGCCAGCAGGCAGCCAGGGGTTGGGGCCAACGTCCTGACTTTC.